The sequence of this TCR beta chain was determined in a study of cytomegalovirus exposure and HLA in healthy donors. It was with 60 Vbeta and 13 Jbeta primers that the PCR ran. Profiling relied on immunoSEQ multiplex PCR, and the TCRdb table lists in-frame clones only, not all of them. Its clone listing holds more than 95,000 clones. Overall study findings and caveats: A later look showed TCR association rates differing by HLA locus, highest for DRB1 and lowest for HLA-C. Later analysis identified a missense DCLRE1C variant that was linked to TCR beta V- and J-gene trimming.

Remarks on this clone: Its antigen is currently unknown.

Germline V gene data show CDR1 as SGHRS and CDR2 as YFSETQ. V was trimmed by 1 base and J by 3 bases, leaving 4 bases between them. The CDR3 totals 12 residues. Sequencing was carried out using PBMCs. This chain connects TRBV5-1 to TRBJ2-5, with no clear D. The receptor was derived from a man aged 35-49 years in good health and CMV-seronegative. The CDR3 is CASSLLEETQYF. Written as DNA, the CDR3 is TGCGCCAGCAGCTTGCTTGAAGAGACCCAGTACTTC. The full variable domain, with the rest looked up from reference TRBV5-1 and TRBJ2-5, is KAGVTQTPRYLIKTRGQQVTLSCSPISGHRSVSWYQQTPGQGLQFLFEYFSETQRNKGNFPGRFSGRQFSNSRSEMNVSTLELGDSALYLCASSLLEETQYFGPGTRLLVL.